This T cell receptor beta chain originates from a study of blood T cell repertoires in COVID-19. The V end lost 8 bases, the J end lost 4 bases, and 14 bases lay between the germline ends. In germline, CDR1 is LNHDA, CDR2 SQIVND (reference sequence). This CDR3 region has 13 residues. Original handling: Estimated nucleated cell counts came from reference gene primer amplification. Profiled with immunoSEQ multiplex PCR; TCRdb holds only in-frame clones, not every one. D and trimming were read from the DNA, whereas the V and J calls and clone size are those reported in that table. The sample contains under 350,000 clones, approximately 85% of which appear only once.

What was sequenced was peripheral blood. The clonotype originates from a woman in her seventies with acute or convalescent COVID-19. The rearrangement joins TRBV19 to TRBJ1-2, with a possible D match to TRBD1 (5 bases). The CDR3 loop reads CASGRAGPYGYTF. In nucleotides, the CDR3 is TGTGCCAGTGGAAGGGCAGGGCCCTATGGCTACACCTTC.